A single sample gave rise to the 20 T cell receptor beta chains below, sequenced in a study of blood T cell repertoires in COVID-19. Method: immunoSEQ multiplex PCR; TCRdb's copy keeps in-frame clones and lacks some. Of around 170,000 clones listed, roughly four fifths were seen once; the top ten hold roughly 6.6%. Material for sequencing was peripheral blood. The source is a woman in her forties with acute or convalescent COVID-19.

V gene TRBV28 combines with J gene TRBJ1-2, with 7 bases identical to TRBD1. The CDR3 runs 12 residues. Germline-derived CDR1 and CDR2 are MDHEN and SYDVKM. V lost 8 bases and J lost 7; bases outside the gene matches: 7. The CDR3 loop is CASGRGSSGYTF. In DNA, the CDR3 is TGTGCCAGCGGCAGGGGGAGTAGTGGCTACACCTTC.

This chain links TRBV7-9 with TRBJ1-6, with D perhaps TRBD1 (6 bases). Trimming took off 4 bases at V and 15 bases at J, with 25 bases between the two ends. The CDR3 covers 16 residues. CDR1 SEHNR and CDR2 FQNEAQ come from the germline V gene (reference sequence). The CDR3 loop is CASSSRGGTRDSILHF. The CDR3 nucleotides are TGTGCCAGCAGCTCCCGGGGAGGGACACGGGACTCAATCCTCCACTTT. The whole variable domain, remainder taken from reference TRBV7-9 and TRBJ1-6, is DTGVSQNPRHKITKRGQNVTFRCDPISEHNRLYWYRQTLGQGPEFLTYFQNEAQLEKSRLLSDRFSAERPKGSFSTLEIQRTEQGDSAMYLCASSSRGGTRDSILHFGNGTRLTVT.

The chain combines TRBV23-1 with TRBJ2-7, with TRBD2 matching over 8 bases. TRBV23-1 is annotated as an ORF whose role is uncertain. This CDR3 region has 19 residues. Losses at the gene ends were 3 bases for V and 1 base for J; bases not matched to a gene: 17. The DNA of the CDR3 is TGCGCCAGCAGTCATCCGAGGTGGGCGGGAGGCGGCGATTCCTACGAGCAGTACTTC. Protein product: CASSHPRWAGGGDSYEQYF.

With respect to this clone: One end of the junction fails to match germline, which may point to a read error. The chain joins TRBV3-1 (or the pseudogene TRBV3-2) to TRBJ2-7; 8 bases agree with TRBD1. The germline CDR1 and CDR2 sequences are LGHDT and YNNKEL (reference sequence). This CDR3 comprises 13 residues. The CDR3 is CASGQGASDEQYF. The CDR3 region has the DNA TGTGCCAGCGGCCAGGGGGCATCGGACGAGCAGTACTTC.

The chain's CDR3 is CASSPFTGSNEQFF. DNA for the CDR3: TGTGCCAGCAGCCCCTTTACAGGGTCCAATGAGCAGTTCTTC. The chain uses TRBV11-3 and TRBJ2-1, with D possibly TRBD1 on 6 matching bases. Trimming left V 5 bases short and J 6 bases short, with 14 bases between. The length of the CDR3 is 14 residues. Germline-derived CDR1 and CDR2 are SGHNT and YENEEA.

The chain is built from TRBV20-1 and TRBJ2-1; D gene uncertain. The V and J ends lost 3 bases and 2 bases respectively, with 14 bases between them. Germline V lookup: CDR1 DFQATT, CDR2 SNEGSKA (reference sequence). This CDR3 has 15 amino acids. The CDR3 nucleotides are TGCAGTGCTAGTAGGAGTCTTTCCGCCTACAATGAGCAGTTCTTC. Residues: CSASRSLSAYNEQFF.

The chain is built from TRBV5-4 and TRBJ2-7; maybe TRBD2 (6 bases). The CDR3 totals 13 residues. From germline, CDR1 is SGHNT and CDR2 YYREEE (reference sequence). V was pared by 4 bases and J by 6 bases, with 14 bases between. The CDR3 DNA reads as TGTGCCAGCAGCCCGAACCGGGGGTCCGAGCAGTACTTC. Translating gives CASSPNRGSEQYF.

This chain connects TRBV18 to TRBJ2-7; tentatively, D is TRBD1 (6 bases). Per the germline V gene, CDR1 is KGHSH and CDR2 is LQKENI. The CDR3 loop spans 15 amino acids. The V and J ends lost 1 base and 2 bases respectively, with 12 bases between them. CDR3 in DNA: TGTGCCAGCTCACCACGGTCTAGGGGGACCTACGAGCAGTACTTC. It encodes CASSPRSRGTYEQYF.

J is TRBJ2-1 and V is TRBV23-1; D remains ambiguous. TRBV23-1 carries the ORF label, with uncertain function. V lost 0 bases and J lost 6, with 12 bases in between. CDR3 length: 15 amino acids. The CDR3 is CASSQSGGILNEQFF. The CDR3, as DNA: TGCGCCAGCAGTCAATCCGGCGGAATTCTCAATGAGCAGTTCTTC.

This rearrangement joins TRBV6-5 to TRBJ1-1; no firm D call. Trimming stripped 3 bases from V and 0 bases from J, with 11 bases between. Looked up from germline, CDR1 is MNHEY and CDR2 is SVGAGI. This CDR3 is 15 amino acids long. DNA for the CDR3: TGTGCCAGCAGTTATACCAGAAGTATGAACACTGAAGCTTTCTTT. This translates into CASSYTRSMNTEAFF.

In this sample, this clone turned up once. This chain uses TRBV19 with TRBJ1-1, with D possibly being TRBD1 (6 bases). From germline, CDR1 is LNHDA and CDR2 SQIVND (reference sequence). The CDR3 runs to 14 residues. V was pared by 5 bases and J by 0 bases, with 10 bases between. In nucleotides, the CDR3 is TGTGCCAGTAGTTCAGGGGACATGAACACTGAAGCTTTCTTT. Translated: CASSSGDMNTEAFF.

The chain is built from TRBV5-4 and TRBJ1-6; 7 bases agree with TRBD1. With 4 bases clipped from V and 7 bases from J, the junction kept 8 bases outside the gene matches. The germline gives CDR1 SGHNT, CDR2 YYREEE (reference sequence). The CDR3 is 15 residues long. The CDR3 here is CASSGPTGSNSPLHF. In DNA, the CDR3 is TGTGCCAGCAGCGGCCCGACAGGGTCCAATTCACCCCTCCACTTT.

The J gene is TRBJ2-7, the V gene TRBV5-1; 9 bases align to TRBD2. CDR1 is SGHRS, CDR2 YFSETQ, per germline. The CDR3 is made up of 14 amino acids. V dropped 2 bases and J dropped 1; count of bases not matched to a gene: 1. CDR3 residues: CASSFSGGSYEQYF. CDR3 sequence (DNA): TGCGCCAGCAGCTTTAGCGGGGGATCCTACGAGCAGTACTTC.

The CDR3 bases are TGTGCCAGCAGCTTAGCCCAGCGTGGAGAGCAGTACTTC. Translating gives CASSLAQRGEQYF. This chain links TRBV7-3 with TRBJ2-7; no clear D. V lost 2 bases and J lost 7, with 12 bases in between. Germline lookup yields CDR1 SGHTA and CDR2 FQGTGA. CDR3 length: 13 amino acids.

The V and J genes are TRBV7-2 and TRBJ1-4; D is undetermined. Germline loops: CDR1 SGHTA, CDR2 FQGNSA. The CDR3 extends over 13 amino acids. The V end was cut by 4 bases, the J end by 8 bases, with 11 bases between. CDR3 sequence reads: CASSWLEGEKLFF. The CDR3 DNA reads as TGTGCCAGCAGCTGGCTCGAGGGCGAAAAACTGTTTTTT.

The chain combines TRBV5-6 with TRBJ2-1; 11 bases fit TRBD1. Germline V gives CDR1 SGHDT, CDR2 YYEEEE. The CDR3 extends over 16 amino acids. Unmatched junction bases numbered 6, after V lost 3 bases and J lost 4 bases. In nucleotides, the CDR3 is TGTGCCAGCAGCTCCCCGGGGACAGGGGGTTACAATGAGCAGTTCTTC. This codes for CASSSPGTGGYNEQFF.

Concerning this clone: Other DNA sequences of this sample code for an identical CDR3. The V call is TRBV10-1, the J call TRBJ1-1; D is uncertain. V lost 2 bases and J 10 bases, leaving 11 bases between the germline ends. The length of the CDR3 is 12 residues. CDR1 and CDR2 from the germline V gene are WNHNN and SYGVQD (reference sequence). The CDR3 is CASSEKGVPAFF. DNA for the CDR3: TGCGCCAGCAGTGAGAAAGGAGTACCAGCTTTCTTT.

The rearrangement links TRBV6-5 to TRBJ1-5, with 11 bases fitting TRBD1. The CDR3 spans 14 residues. With V trimmed by 4 bases and J by 7 bases, 3 bases remained unmatched. Germline V gene data show CDR1 as MNHEY and CDR2 as SVGAGI. The CDR3, as DNA: TGTGCCAGCAGTTGGGGACAGGGGGACCAGCCCCAGCATTTT. It specifies CASSWGQGDQPQHF.

The J gene is TRBJ2-7, the V gene TRBV27; 11 bases map to TRBD1. Germline V gene sequence: CDR1 MNHEY, CDR2 SMNVEV (reference sequence). This CDR3 has 15 amino acids. J lost 2 bases, V lost 4 bases, and 4 bases had no gene match. CDR3 nucleotide sequence: TGTGCCAGCAGTTATCGGGACAGGGGGGCCTACGAGCAGTACTTC. Its translation is CASSYRDRGAYEQYF.

This rearrangement joins TRBV3-1 (or the pseudogene TRBV3-2) to TRBJ1-6; D unresolved. V lost 1 base to trimming and J lost 9 bases, with 10 bases between them. The length of the CDR3 is 14 residues. In germline, CDR1 is LGHDT, CDR2 YNNKEL (reference sequence). The CDR3 sequence: CASSQGQVASPLHF. The CDR3 nucleotides read TGTGCCAGCAGCCAAGGTCAGGTGGCTTCACCCCTCCACTTT.